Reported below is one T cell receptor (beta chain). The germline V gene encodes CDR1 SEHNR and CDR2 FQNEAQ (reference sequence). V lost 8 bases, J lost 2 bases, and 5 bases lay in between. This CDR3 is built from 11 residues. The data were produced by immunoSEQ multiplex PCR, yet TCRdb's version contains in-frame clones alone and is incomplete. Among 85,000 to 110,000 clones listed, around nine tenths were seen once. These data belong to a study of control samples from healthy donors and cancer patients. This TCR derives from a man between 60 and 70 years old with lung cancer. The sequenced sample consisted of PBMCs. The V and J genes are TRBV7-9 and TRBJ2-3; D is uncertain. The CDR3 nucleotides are TGTGCCAGCGTTCTCACAGATACGCAGTATTTT. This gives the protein CASVLTDTQYF.